This TCR beta chain was captured in a study of blood T cell repertoires in COVID-19. Assay: immunoSEQ multiplex PCR; the TCRdb copy retains only in-frame clones and omits some. Counted here are 200,000 to 300,000 clones, around 87% occurring once; the ten biggest clones make up approximately 3.5%. Trimming pared 1 base from V and 4 bases from J, leaving 8 bases between. The CDR3 sequence is 13 residues long. CDR1 is SNHLY and CDR2 is FYNNEI in the germline V gene. This rearrangement joins TRBV2 to TRBJ2-7; weak D call: TRBD1 (6 bases). Sequencing was done on a sample of PBMCs or T cells enriched from blood (not recorded which). The TCR sequence derives from a woman aged 40 to 49 with acute COVID-19. The CDR3 here is CASSEEGEYEQYF. CDR3 bases: TGTGCCAGCAGTGAAGAGGGGGAATACGAGCAGTACTTC.